Below are 22 T cell receptor beta chains sequenced from a single sample in a study of cytomegalovirus exposure and HLA in healthy donors. With 60 Vbeta and 13 Jbeta primers, the PCR was carried out. Profiled with immunoSEQ multiplex PCR; TCRdb holds only in-frame clones, not every one. Found here are about 120,000 clones, around 75% of them singletons; the top ten hold roughly 1.6%. Sequenced: PBMCs. All receptors come from a woman under 30 in good health and CMV-seronegative.

The V call is TRBV15, the J call TRBJ2-3, with D perhaps TRBD1 (5 bases). The CDR3 totals 14 residues. V was shortened by 7 bases and J by 2 bases, with 13 bases between the two germline ends. Germline CDR1 and CDR2: LNHNV and YYDKDF (reference sequence). The DNA of the CDR3 is TGTGCCACCACCCCCACAGGAGTCACAGATACGCAGTATTTT. This sequence encodes CATTPTGVTDTQYF.

The rearrangement uses TRBV6-9 and TRBJ2-3; 14 bases line up with TRBD2. Trimming at V came to 6 bases and at J to 6 bases, leaving 5 bases not matched to a gene. The CDR3 sequence is 15 residues long. Germline loops: CDR1 MNHGY, CDR2 SVAAGI. The CDR3 spells CASRRTSGGRDTQYF. CDR3 coding DNA: TGTGCCAGCAGGCGGACTAGCGGGGGGAGGGATACGCAGTATTTT.

The rearrangement joins TRBV20-1 to TRBJ1-4; no reliable D call. The V end lost 6 bases, the J end lost 4 bases, and 3 bases lay between the germline ends. The V gene's germline CDR1 is DFQATT and CDR2 SNEGSKA (reference sequence). The CDR3 length is 10 residues. This CDR3 reads CSAHNEKLFF. The CDR3 nucleotides read TGCAGTGCACATAATGAAAAACTGTTTTTT.

There are a few counts of this clone. The J gene is TRBJ2-7, the V gene TRBV7-8; a weak D match, TRBD2 (5 bases). The CDR3 length is 14 residues. Trimming stripped 2 bases from V and 9 bases from J, with 17 bases between. Looked up from germline, CDR1 is SGHVS and CDR2 is FQNEAQ. The CDR3 region is CASSLPDRREGQYF. The CDR3 DNA reads as TGTGCCAGCAGCTTACCGGACCGTCGGGAAGGGCAGTACTTC.

J is TRBJ2-1 and V is TRBV29-1, with TRBD2 identical over 10 bases. Germline lookup yields CDR1 SQVTM and CDR2 ANQGSEA. V trimming: 6 bases; J trimming: 8 bases; junction bases outside the gene matches: 10. The CDR3 length is 14 residues. The DNA for the CDR3 is TGCAGCGTAGCCGTAGCGGGGGGCTGGGATGAGCAGTTCTTC. It yields the protein CSVAVAGGWDEQFF.

This clone has more than one count but fewer than ten. The V call is TRBV10-2, the J call TRBJ2-1, with 8 bases aligning to TRBD2. V trimming: 10 bases; J trimming: 5 bases; junction bases outside the gene matches: 10. Germline-derived CDR1 and CDR2 are WSHSY and SAAADI. CDR3 length: 14 amino acids. CDR3 sequence (DNA): TGCGCCACCCAAGGGACTAGGAGTGACAATGAGCAGTTCTTC. Translated, it gives CATQGTRSDNEQFF.

The genes are TRBV7-2 and TRBJ2-2; 9 bases map to TRBD2. The CDR3 runs to 16 residues. Looked up from germline, CDR1 is SGHTA and CDR2 is FQGNSA. The V and J ends lost 5 bases and 7 bases, in that order; junction bases with no gene match: 11. The CDR3 DNA reads as TGTGCCAGCAGCCCTGCTAGCGGGGCCGGGGGCGGGGAGCTGTTTTTT. This sequence encodes CASSPASGAGGGELFF.

The chain combines TRBV5-6 with TRBJ2-7; 8 positions match TRBD2. CDR1 SGHDT and CDR2 YYEEEE come from the germline V gene. This CDR3 has 15 residues. The trim removed 4 bases at V and 2 bases at J, leaving 8 bases unmatched. The CDR3 sequence: CASSLHLREAYEQYF. CDR3 coding DNA: TGTGCCAGCAGCCTGCACTTGCGGGAGGCCTACGAGCAGTACTTC.

This chain joins TRBV6-5 and TRBJ1-1, with a possible D match to TRBD1 (5 bases). This CDR3 is built from 14 residues. From germline, CDR1 is MNHEY and CDR2 SVGAGI. V gave up 5 bases and J gave up 5 bases, with 15 bases separating them. The CDR3 DNA reads as TGTGCCAGCAGTCCCAGGGTTCGGCGGACTGAAGCTTTCTTT. Its translation is CASSPRVRRTEAFF.

The rearrangement links TRBV28 to TRBJ2-7, with TRBD2 matching 7 bases. Germline V CDR1 and CDR2: MDHEN, SYDVKM. The length of the CDR3 is 14 residues. J gave up 7 bases and V 6 bases, and 12 bases lay outside the gene matches. The CDR3 nucleotides read TGTGCCAGCAGCGTAGCGGGTGCTCCCGGGGAGCAGTACTTC. As protein: CASSVAGAPGEQYF.

The chain employs TRBV5-6 and TRBJ1-1, with D possibly being TRBD1 (5 bases). The germline gives CDR1 SGHDT, CDR2 YYEEEE. V dropped 0 bases and J dropped 8 bases, with 8 bases sitting between them. CDR3 length equals 12 residues. This CDR3 is CASSLETAEAFF. CDR3 in DNA: TGTGCCAGCAGCTTGGAGACAGCCGAAGCTTTCTTT.

In this sample, this clone turned up once. The chain employs TRBV9 and TRBJ2-7; 8 bases align to TRBD1. V gave up 4 bases and J gave up 6 bases; unmatched junction bases: 12. This CDR3 comprises 15 residues. Germline loops: CDR1 SGDLS, CDR2 YYNGEE. For the CDR3, the DNA is TGTGCCAGCAGCCACGGACAGGGCCTTTCGGTCGAGCAGTACTTC. Protein product: CASSHGQGLSVEQYF.

This clone was counted a few times. The chain joins TRBV20-1 to TRBJ2-3, with D unclear. V lost 5 bases and J 3 bases, leaving 6 bases between the germline ends. Per the germline V gene, CDR1 is DFQATT and CDR2 is SNEGSKA (reference sequence). The CDR3 is made up of 11 amino acids. The CDR3 loop is CSAVRTDTQYF. CDR3 in DNA: TGCAGTGCTGTGCGGACAGATACGCAGTATTTT.

The V gene is TRBV5-1, the J gene TRBJ2-7, with D perhaps TRBD1 (5 bases). The CDR3 runs to 16 residues. The V gene's germline CDR1 is SGHRS and CDR2 YFSETQ. The V end was cut by 4 bases, the J end by 0 bases, with 17 bases between. CDR3 sequence (DNA): TGCGCCAGCAGCCCCCTGACAGAATTAAGCTCCTACGAGCAGTACTTC. Its translation: CASSPLTELSSYEQYF.

The gene calls are TRBV5-1 and TRBJ2-2; 7 positions match TRBD1. The ends lost 5 bases at V and 0 bases at J; junction bases unmatched: 7. CDR1 SGHRS and CDR2 YFSETQ come from the germline V gene. The CDR3 sequence is 16 residues long. In nucleotides, the CDR3 is TGCGCCAGCAGACTTGGACAGGCAACGAACACCGGGGAGCTGTTTTTT. Its translation is CASRLGQATNTGELFF.

The chain is built from TRBV28 and TRBJ2-5, with D possibly being TRBD1 (8 bases). Germline CDR1 is MDHEN and CDR2 is SYDVKM. V lost 6 bases to trimming and J lost 7 bases, with 18 bases between them. The length of the CDR3 is 14 residues. The CDR3 nucleotides read TGTGCCAGCAGGTCAACAGGGGGGGTAGGGACCCAGTACTTC. This gives the protein CASRSTGGVGTQYF.

CDR3 sequence reads: CASSSGPSGVSQETQYF. In DNA, the CDR3 is TGTGCCAGCAGCTCCGGGCCTAGCGGGGTCTCCCAAGAGACCCAGTACTTC. The genes are TRBV13 and TRBJ2-5, with TRBD2 matching 9 bases. The J segment lost 1 base and the V segment lost 4 bases, leaving 10 bases of the junction unmatched. The CDR3 is 17 residues long. Germline V gene data show CDR1 as PRHDT and CDR2 as FYEKMQ (reference sequence).

This chain joins TRBV6-1 and TRBJ2-4; D not resolved. The CDR3 is 12 amino acids. Trimming removed 4 bases from V and 2 bases from J, with 3 bases in between. CDR1 and CDR2 (germline): MNHNS, SASEGT. The CDR3 is CASSGPKNIQYF. CDR3 DNA: TGTGCCAGCAGTGGGCCCAAAAACATTCAGTACTTC.

V is TRBV2 and J is TRBJ1-5; D is possibly TRBD1 (5 bases). CDR1 and CDR2 (germline): SNHLY, FYNNEI. The germline V and J ends were trimmed by 10 bases and 0 bases, with 7 bases remaining between them. The CDR3 runs 12 residues. The CDR3 nucleotides read TGTGCCACACAGGATAGCAATCAGCCCCAGCATTTT. Translating it yields CATQDSNQPQHF.

In nucleotides, the CDR3 is TGTGCCAGCAGCTTCGTGAACACTGAAGCTTTCTTT. It specifies CASSFVNTEAFF. The rearrangement joins TRBV13 to TRBJ1-1; D remains ambiguous. The CDR3 consists of 12 residues. V lost 3 bases and J lost 0, with 2 bases in between. The germline gives CDR1 PRHDT, CDR2 FYEKMQ (reference sequence).

CDR3 loop: CASRFDRELLYEQYF. The CDR3 DNA follows: TGTGCAAGTCGCTTCGACAGGGAACTCCTCTACGAGCAGTACTTC. J is TRBJ2-7 and V is TRBV12-2; the D call of TRBD1 is as the table states it, not checked on the DNA. TRBV12-2 is designated a pseudogene. The CDR3 runs 15 residues.

The rearrangement links TRBV27 to TRBJ1-5, with D maybe TRBD1 (5 bases). The CDR3 covers 15 residues. V lost 6 bases, J lost 5 bases, and 17 bases lay in between. Per the germline V gene, CDR1 is MNHEY and CDR2 is SMNVEV (reference sequence). In nucleotides, the CDR3 is TGTGCCAGCAGACCGTCAGGGAACGGAGATCAGCCCCAGCATTTT. Its translation is CASRPSGNGDQPQHF.